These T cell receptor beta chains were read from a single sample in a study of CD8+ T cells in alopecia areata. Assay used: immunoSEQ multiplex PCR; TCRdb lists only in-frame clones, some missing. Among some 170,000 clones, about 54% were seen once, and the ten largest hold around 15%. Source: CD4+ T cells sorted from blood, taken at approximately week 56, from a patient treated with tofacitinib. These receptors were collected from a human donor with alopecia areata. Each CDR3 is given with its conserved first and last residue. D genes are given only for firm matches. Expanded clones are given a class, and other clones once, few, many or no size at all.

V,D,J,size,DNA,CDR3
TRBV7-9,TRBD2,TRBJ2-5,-,TGTGCCAGCAGCCCCGTCGTCCTAGCGGGGGACATCCAAGAGACCCAGTACTTC,CASSPVVLAGDIQETQYF
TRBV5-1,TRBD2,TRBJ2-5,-,TGCGCCAGCAGCCCGGGGGGTTCGGAAGAGACCCAGTACTTC,CASSPGGSEETQYF
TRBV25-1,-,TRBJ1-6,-,TGTGCCAGCAGTGCCGCGAGGGGCGTTAGTAATTCACCCCTCCACTTT,CASSAARGVSNSPLHF
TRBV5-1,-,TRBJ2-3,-,TGCGCCAGCGGGTCAAGCACAGATACGCAGTATTTT,CASGSSTDTQYF
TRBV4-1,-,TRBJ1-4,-,TGCGCCAGCAGCCTCCGATCTTCTAATGAAAAACTGTTTTTT,CASSLRSSNEKLFF
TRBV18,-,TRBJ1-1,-,TGTGCCAGCTCACCACAGGGCTTCGGCACTGAAGCTTTCTTT,CASSPQGFGTEAFF
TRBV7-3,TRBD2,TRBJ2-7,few,TGTGCCAGCAGCCCCTCCGCGGGCGCGGGGGGTAAATACTTC,CASSPSAGAGGKYF
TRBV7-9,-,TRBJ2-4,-,TGTGCCAGCAGCTTAGTCGGGGGAAACATTCAGTACTTC,CASSLVGGNIQYF
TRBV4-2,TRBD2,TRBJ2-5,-,TGTGCCAGCAGCCCCCTGTTGGCTAGCGGGGGCCAAGAGACCCAGTACTTC,CASSPLLASGGQETQYF
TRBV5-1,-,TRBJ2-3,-,TGCGCCAGCACCCGACAGGGCGGGGGCACAGATACGCAGTATTTT,CASTRQGGGTDTQYF
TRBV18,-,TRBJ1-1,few,TGTGCCAGCTCACCTGCGTCGAACACTGAAGCTTTCTTT,CASSPASNTEAFF
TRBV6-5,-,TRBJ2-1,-,TGTGCCAGCAGTTACAACTCGCCACCGGGGCACAATGAGCAGTTCTTC,CASSYNSPPGHNEQFF
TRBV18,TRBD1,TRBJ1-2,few,TGTGCCAGCTCACAAGCCCGGACAGGGAACTATGGCTACACCTTC,CASSQARTGNYGYTF
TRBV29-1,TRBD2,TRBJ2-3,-,TGCAGCGCTCGCGTTCCGGGACTAGCGGCCCTTTTTGATACGCAGTATTTT,CSARVPGLAALFDTQYF
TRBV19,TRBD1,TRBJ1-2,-,TGTGCCAGTAGTACGCAGGGGGCGCATGGCTACACCTTC,CASSTQGAHGYTF
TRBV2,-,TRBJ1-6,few,TGTGCCAGCGTTAGGGGAGAGCTTTCACCCCTCCACTTT,CASVRGELSPLHF
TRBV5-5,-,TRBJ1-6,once,TGTGCCAGCAGCTTGGTTTCTTACGGAGTCTATTCACCCCTCCACTTT,CASSLVSYGVYSPLHF
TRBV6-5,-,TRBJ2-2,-,TGTGCCAGCAGTTACAGGTTTTTTGCCGATACCGGGGAGCTGTTTTTT,CASSYRFFADTGELFF
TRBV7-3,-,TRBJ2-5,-,TGTGCCAGCAGCTTAACCCCTCAAGAGACCCAGTACTTC,CASSLTPQETQYF
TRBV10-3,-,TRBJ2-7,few,TGTGCCATCAGTGAGTCGGAGGGGCCGCGCTACGAGCAGTACTTC,CAISESEGPRYEQYF